This T cell receptor beta chain comes out of a study of T cell repertoires in cytomegalovirus infection. Study summary: Recently described HLA-C-restricted plus well-studied HLA-B-restricted CMV epitopes were used. Study outcomes and limitations: The cumulative frequency of public TCR beta families distinguished individuals who carried CMV together with the relevant HLA.

TCRdb re-analysed the reads in MiXCR, keeping a single row per CDR3 protein. Of some 800,000 distinct CDR3 sequences in the sample, around a third are singletons; the top ten hold approximately 13%. About this clonotype itself: Its antigen is not known.

J was trimmed by 5 bases and V by 4 bases; bases with no gene match: 10. Looked up from germline, CDR1 is MNHNY and CDR2 is SVGAGI (reference sequence). This CDR3 spans 17 amino acids. The chain uses TRBV6-6 and TRBJ2-1; 11 nucleotides line up with TRBD2. This material consisted of cultured CD8+ T cells from PBMCs, taken from culture after CMV antigen stimulation. The origin of this receptor is a human donor in good health (CMV status not recorded). Some clones in this sample may be carry-over from other donors' samples. CDR3 nucleotides: TGTGCCAGCAGTTTACTAGCGGGGGCGCCCCTCGACAATGAGCAGTTCTTC. Translated: CASSLLAGAPLDNEQFF.